This T cell receptor beta chain came from a study of CD8 T cells in Susac syndrome. Study-wide findings and caveats: Detection of Susac-specific public clones gave 15 to 20 in total CD8+ repertoires and about 5 in CD8+ TEMRA repertoires.

This CDR3 is 16 amino acids long. Germline lookup yields CDR1 MDHEN and CDR2 SYDVKM. With 7 bases removed from V and 5 bases from J, the gap between germline ends came to 23 bases. Comment on this clonotype: Its antigen is still unknown.

Reverse transcription of about 0.5 to 1 ug RNA used random hexamers. One entry per CDR3 protein, called by TCRdb with MiXCR from the immunoSEQ multiplex PCR reads. The table has about 140,000 distinct CDR3 sequences, roughly 94% seen once. Sequenced input: CD8+ T cells from PBMCs. This clonotype was sampled from a human donor with Susac syndrome. V and J are TRBV28 and TRBJ1-1; maybe TRBD1 (5 bases). The CDR3 DNA reads as TGTGCCAGCATCACCGGGACTGAGGATTTTGGGACTGAAGCTTTCTTT. Protein product: CASITGTEDFGTEAFF.